Here is one TCR beta chain with its context. Its antigen is currently not known. No clone much larger than this one lies a single base away; base qualities are absent. The receptor library was made with the immunoSEQ multiplex PCR assay. In its TCRdb copy, this immuneACCESS table keeps in-frame sequences only and misses some clones. Where compared with another copy, unresolved V genes explain less than half of these, and the others have no known cause. This sample is represented by about 80,000 clones; about 90% of them were singletons. The top ten clones comprise 4.5% to 7% of the sample. This sample stems from a study of control samples from healthy donors and cancer patients (TCRdb year 2020). Per the germline V gene (reference sequence), LNHDA is the CDR1 and SQIVND is the CDR2. From the cysteine through the phenylalanine, the CDR3 covers 21 amino acids. The kept DNA is CDR3 alone, 63 bases in frame from the first base. After removal of 4 bases from V and 0 bases from J, the junction retains 16 bases not matched to a gene.

The sequence derives from a man over 45 in good health. Sequences were obtained from blood. The chain employs TRBV19 and TRBJ2-4, with 12 bases aligning to TRBD2. The sequenced DNA: TGTGCCAGTAGTACCCCATTCGCGGGACTAGCGGGTTTTGTAGCCAAAAACATTCAGTACTTC. Its protein product is CASSTPFAGLAGFVAKNIQYF.